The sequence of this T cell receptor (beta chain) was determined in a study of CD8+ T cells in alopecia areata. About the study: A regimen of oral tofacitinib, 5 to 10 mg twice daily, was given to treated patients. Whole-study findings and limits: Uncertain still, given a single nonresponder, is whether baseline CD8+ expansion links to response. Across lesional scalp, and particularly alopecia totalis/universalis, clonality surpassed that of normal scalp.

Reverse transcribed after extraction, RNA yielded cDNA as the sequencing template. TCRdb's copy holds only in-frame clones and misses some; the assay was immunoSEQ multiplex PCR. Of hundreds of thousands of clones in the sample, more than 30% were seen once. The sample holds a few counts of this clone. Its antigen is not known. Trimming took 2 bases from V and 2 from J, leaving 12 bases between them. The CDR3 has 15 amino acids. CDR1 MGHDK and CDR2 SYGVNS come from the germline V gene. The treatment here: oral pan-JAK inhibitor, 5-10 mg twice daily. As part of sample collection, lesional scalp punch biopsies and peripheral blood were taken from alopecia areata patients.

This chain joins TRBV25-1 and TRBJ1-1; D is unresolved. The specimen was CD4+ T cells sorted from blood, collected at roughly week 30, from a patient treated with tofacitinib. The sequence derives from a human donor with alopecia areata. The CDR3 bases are TGTGCCAGCAGTGAAGTGGATAGGCCCAACACTGAAGCTTTCTTT. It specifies CASSEVDRPNTEAFF.